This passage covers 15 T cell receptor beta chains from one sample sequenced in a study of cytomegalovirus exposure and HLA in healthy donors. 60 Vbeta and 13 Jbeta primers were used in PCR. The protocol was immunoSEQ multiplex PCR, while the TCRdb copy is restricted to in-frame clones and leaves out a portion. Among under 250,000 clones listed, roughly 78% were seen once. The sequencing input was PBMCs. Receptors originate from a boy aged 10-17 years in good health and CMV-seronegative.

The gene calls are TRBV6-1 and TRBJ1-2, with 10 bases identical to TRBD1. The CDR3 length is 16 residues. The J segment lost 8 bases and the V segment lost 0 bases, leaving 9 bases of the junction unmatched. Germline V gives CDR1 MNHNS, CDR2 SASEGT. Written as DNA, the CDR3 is TGTGCCAGCAGTGAAGCCGAGACAGGGGGCGGGTGGGGCTACACCTTC. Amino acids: CASSEAETGGGWGYTF.

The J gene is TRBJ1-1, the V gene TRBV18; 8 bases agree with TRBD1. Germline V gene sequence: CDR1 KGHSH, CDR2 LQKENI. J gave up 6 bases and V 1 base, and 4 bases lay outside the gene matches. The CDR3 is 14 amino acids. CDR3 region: CASSPQSGQAEAFF. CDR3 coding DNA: TGTGCCAGCTCACCACAATCGGGACAGGCTGAAGCTTTCTTT.

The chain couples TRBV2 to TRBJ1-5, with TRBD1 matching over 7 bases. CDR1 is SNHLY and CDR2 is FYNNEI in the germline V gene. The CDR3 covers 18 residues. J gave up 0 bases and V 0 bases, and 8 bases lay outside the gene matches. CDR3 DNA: TGTGCCAGCAGTGAAGCGGGGTGGGACAGATATAGCAATCAGCCCCAGCATTTT. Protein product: CASSEAGWDRYSNQPQHF.

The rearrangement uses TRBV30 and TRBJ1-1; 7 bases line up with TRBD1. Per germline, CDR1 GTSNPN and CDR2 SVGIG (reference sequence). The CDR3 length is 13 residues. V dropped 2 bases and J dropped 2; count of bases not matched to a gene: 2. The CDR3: CAWSTGENTEAFF. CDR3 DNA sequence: TGTGCCTGGAGTACAGGGGAAAACACTGAAGCTTTCTTT.

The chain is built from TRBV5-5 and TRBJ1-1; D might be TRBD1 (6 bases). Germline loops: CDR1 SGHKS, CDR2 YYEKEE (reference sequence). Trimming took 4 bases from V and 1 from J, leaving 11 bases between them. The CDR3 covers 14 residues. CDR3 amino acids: CASSPRQANTEAFF. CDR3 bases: TGTGCCAGCAGCCCCCGACAGGCGAACACTGAAGCTTTCTTT.

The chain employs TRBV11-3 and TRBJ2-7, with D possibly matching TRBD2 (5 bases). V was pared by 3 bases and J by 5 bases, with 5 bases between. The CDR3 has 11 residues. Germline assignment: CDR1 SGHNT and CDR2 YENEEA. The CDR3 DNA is TGTGCCAGCAGCTTGAGGGACGAGCAGTACTTC. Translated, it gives CASSLRDEQYF.

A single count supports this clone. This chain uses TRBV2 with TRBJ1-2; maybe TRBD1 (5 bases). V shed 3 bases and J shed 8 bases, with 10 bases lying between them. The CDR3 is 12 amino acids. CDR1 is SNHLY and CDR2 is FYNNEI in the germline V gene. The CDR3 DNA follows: TGTGCCAGCAGTGATGGCAGGGCCGGCTACACCTTC. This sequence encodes CASSDGRAGYTF. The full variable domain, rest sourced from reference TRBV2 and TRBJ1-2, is EPEVTQTPSHQVTQMGQEVILRCVPISNHLYFYWYRQILGQKVEFLVSFYNNEISEKSEIFDDQFSVERPDGSNFTLKIRSTKLEDSAMYFCASSDGRAGYTFGSGTRLTVV.

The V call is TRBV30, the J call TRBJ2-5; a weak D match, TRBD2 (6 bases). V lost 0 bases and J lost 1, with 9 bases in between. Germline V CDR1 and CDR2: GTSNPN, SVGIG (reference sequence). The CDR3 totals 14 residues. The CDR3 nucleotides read TGTGCCTGGAGTGTAAAAGCGGGCCAAGAGACCCAGTACTTC. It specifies CAWSVKAGQETQYF.

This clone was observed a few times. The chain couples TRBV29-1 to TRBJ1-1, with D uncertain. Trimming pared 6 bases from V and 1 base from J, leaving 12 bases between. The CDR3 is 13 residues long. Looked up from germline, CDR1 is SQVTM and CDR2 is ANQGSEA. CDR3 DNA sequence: TGCAGCGTGGAGGAGATCGCGAACACTGAAGCTTTCTTT. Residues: CSVEEIANTEAFF.

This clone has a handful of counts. CDR3 in DNA: TGTGCCAGCAGCTCGGAGCTGATACTTCCCTACGAGCAGTACTTC. Protein sequence: CASSSELILPYEQYF. The chain employs TRBV27 and TRBJ2-7; D is unclear. The CDR3 consists of 15 residues. Trimming left V 6 bases short and J 2 bases short, with 17 bases between. CDR1 and CDR2 (germline): MNHEY, SMNVEV (reference sequence).

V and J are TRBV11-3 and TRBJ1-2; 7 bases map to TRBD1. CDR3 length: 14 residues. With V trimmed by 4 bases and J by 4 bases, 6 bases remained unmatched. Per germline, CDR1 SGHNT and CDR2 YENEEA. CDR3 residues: CASSSWGQTYGYTF. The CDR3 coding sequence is TGTGCCAGCAGCTCTTGGGGACAGACCTATGGCTACACCTTC.

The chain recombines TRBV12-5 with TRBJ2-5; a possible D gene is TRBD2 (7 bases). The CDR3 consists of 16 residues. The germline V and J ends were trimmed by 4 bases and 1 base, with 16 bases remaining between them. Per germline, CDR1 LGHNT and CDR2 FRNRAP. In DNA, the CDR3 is TGTGCTAGTGGTTCTCCTGGGGGGGCCCTCCAAGAGACCCAGTACTTC. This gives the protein CASGSPGGALQETQYF.

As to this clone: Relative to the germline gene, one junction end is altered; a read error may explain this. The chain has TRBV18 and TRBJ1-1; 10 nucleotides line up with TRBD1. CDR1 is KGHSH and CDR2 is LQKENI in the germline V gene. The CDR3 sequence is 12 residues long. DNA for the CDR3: TGTGCCAGCTCACCACGGGGACAGGGGTTGATCTTT. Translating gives CASSPRGQGLIF.

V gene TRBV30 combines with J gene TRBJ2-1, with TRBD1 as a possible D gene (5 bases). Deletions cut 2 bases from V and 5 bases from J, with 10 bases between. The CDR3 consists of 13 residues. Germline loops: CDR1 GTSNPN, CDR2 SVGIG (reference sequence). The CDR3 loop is CAWSRGNHNEQFF. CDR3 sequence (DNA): TGTGCCTGGAGTAGGGGCAACCACAATGAGCAGTTCTTC.

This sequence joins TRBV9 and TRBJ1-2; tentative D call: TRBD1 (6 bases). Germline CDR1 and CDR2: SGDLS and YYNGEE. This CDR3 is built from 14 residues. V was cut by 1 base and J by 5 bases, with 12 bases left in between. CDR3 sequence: CASSVSTGTYGYTF. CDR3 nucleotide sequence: TGTGCCAGCAGCGTATCAACAGGGACATATGGCTACACCTTC.